Listed below are T cell receptor beta chains from one sample, sequenced in a study of molecular identifiers for immune sequencing clone quantification. TCRdb re-called the PCR reads with MiXCR, one entry per CDR3 protein. The sample has some 580,000 distinct CDR3 sequences; 25% are singletons. The sequenced sample was naive CD8+ T cells from blood, with Jurkat cell RNA spiked in. These receptors originate from a human donor in good health. Some libraries in this study had Jurkat cell RNA spiked in. Both conserved end residues are part of each CDR3. D genes are given only for firm matches. Expanded clones are given a class, and other clones once, few, many or no size at all.

TGTGCCAGCAGCTCCCCCTCGGGGGTTTACAATGAGCAGTTCTTC,CASSSPSGVYNEQFF,few,TRBV12-3/TRBV12-4,NA,TRBJ2-1
TGTGCCAGCAGCTCCCCTTTCCCGGGACAGTCACCGAATCAGCCCCAGCATTTT,CASSSPFPGQSPNQPQHF,NA,TRBV7-3,TRBD1,TRBJ1-5
TGCGCCAGCAGCATATGGACAGATTGGGATACGCAGTATTTT,CASSIWTDWDTQYF,few,TRBV5-1,NA,TRBJ2-3
TGTGCCAGCAGCTTAGGGGACAGTCGGGAGCTGTTTTTT,CASSLGDSRELFF,NA,TRBV7-2,TRBD1,TRBJ2-2
TGCAGTGCTAGAGAAACTAGCGGGGGGGGGACTAGCACAGATACGCAGTATTTT,CSARETSGGGTSTDTQYF,few,TRBV20-1,TRBD2,TRBJ2-3
TGTGCCAGCATCGGCGGGACCGGGTGGCAAGAGACCCAGTACTTC,CASIGGTGWQETQYF,many,TRBV12-3/TRBV12-4,NA,TRBJ2-5
TGTGCCAGCAGCAAGCGAACCGGTACCGGGGAGCTGTTTTTT,CASSKRTGTGELFF,NA,TRBV9,NA,TRBJ2-2
TGTGCCAGCAGTTTAAACAGGGGGTATACCTACGAGCAGTACTTC,CASSLNRGYTYEQYF,few,TRBV28,TRBD1,TRBJ2-7
TGTGCCAGCAGTGAACCGGGAAGTCATGGAGAGACCCAGTACTTC,CASSEPGSHGETQYF,NA,TRBV28,NA,TRBJ2-5
TGTGCCAGCAGCCTGGACAGGGACACCGGGGAGCTGTTTTTT,CASSLDRDTGELFF,many,TRBV13,TRBD1,TRBJ2-2
TGCGCCAGCAGCCAAGATTTGGTCTTCGGAAACACCATATATTTT,CASSQDLVFGNTIYF,NA,TRBV4-3,NA,TRBJ1-3
TGCAGTGCTAGAGAGCCGGGACAGGAGAAAATTGAAGCTTTCTTT,CSAREPGQEKIEAFF,many,TRBV20-1,TRBD1,TRBJ1-1
TGTGCCAGCAGTTTATCAACAGGACCCGCTGAAGCTTTCTTT,CASSLSTGPAEAFF,many,TRBV28,NA,TRBJ1-1
TGTGCCAGCAGCTCGGGACTAGCGGGGGCACCTAAGCAGTACTTC,CASSSGLAGAPKQYF,few,TRBV5-5,TRBD2,TRBJ2-7
TGTGCCAGCAGCCGACAGGGGACGCTTTACACAGATACGCAGTATTTT,CASSRQGTLYTDTQYF,NA,TRBV11-2,TRBD1,TRBJ2-3
TGTGCCAGCAGCCCCAGGAGGGGGGGTGAAAAACTGTTTTTT,CASSPRRGGEKLFF,NA,TRBV7-9,NA,TRBJ1-4
TGTGCCAGCAGTTTAAGGCGCCTCCGATCGGCAACTAATGAAAAACTGTTTTTT,CASSLRRLRSATNEKLFF,few,TRBV28,NA,TRBJ1-4
TGTGCCAGCAGCCAGGAGGGCGCAGTCTCCTACGAGCAGTACTTC,CASSQEGAVSYEQYF,many,TRBV9,NA,TRBJ2-7
TGTGCCAGCAGCGTAGATTGGAAGTTTAGCGGTGTCAAGTACAATGAGCAGTTCTTC,CASSVDWKFSGVKYNEQFF,NA,TRBV9,NA,TRBJ2-1
TGTGCCAGCAGCTTAGAGTGGACAGGGGATTCGAAGACCCAGTACTTC,CASSLEWTGDSKTQYF,many,TRBV11-2,TRBD1,TRBJ2-5
TGTGCCAGCAGTTTATTGGGGGTAGGGCAGTACAATGAGCAGTTCTTC,CASSLLGVGQYNEQFF,many,TRBV28,NA,TRBJ2-1
TGCGCCAGCAGCCAGCAGGGGGCGGGTTCACCCCTCCACTTT,CASSQQGAGSPLHF,NA,TRBV4-1,TRBD1,TRBJ1-6
TGCGCCCGCCGCCAAGCCACTAGGAGCTCCTACAATGCGCAGTTCTTC,CARRQATRSSYNAQFF,NA,TRBV4-3,NA,TRBJ2-1
TGTGCCAGCAGTCCCTTAGGGACTAGCGGGACCTCCTACGAGCAGTACTTC,CASSPLGTSGTSYEQYF,NA,TRBV27,TRBD2,TRBJ2-7
TGTGCCAGCAGTTTGAAGTCCAGGGATGAGCAGTTCTTC,CASSLKSRDEQFF,few,TRBV12-3/TRBV12-4,NA,TRBJ2-1
TGTGCCAGCAGTTTAGCAAGGAGGCTGGTGGGAAACACCATATATTTT,CASSLARRLVGNTIYF,few,TRBV12-3/TRBV12-4,NA,TRBJ1-3
TGTGCCGGCAGTCTTCTAGCGGGGGTGACAGATACGCAGTATTTT,CAGSLLAGVTDTQYF,NA,TRBV6-2/TRBV6-3,TRBD2,TRBJ2-3
TGCAGCGCCCACGGCGGCCTCGCGAACACCGGGGAGCTGTTTTTT,CSAHGGLANTGELFF,NA,TRBV29-1,NA,TRBJ2-2
TGTGCCAGCAGCTTATCCAGGGGCACAGATACGCAGTATTTT,CASSLSRGTDTQYF,many,TRBV7-9,NA,TRBJ2-3
TGCGCCAGCAGCTTGGATGGAGGGCCCTACGAGCAGTACTTC,CASSLDGGPYEQYF,many,TRBV5-1,NA,TRBJ2-7
TGCAGTGCTATCTCAGTGGGGGGCGACGAGCCCCAGCATTTT,CSAISVGGDEPQHF,few,TRBV20-1,NA,TRBJ1-5
TGTGCCAGCAGCTTACCCCTAAGTCCCGAGCAGTACTTC,CASSLPLSPEQYF,many,TRBV7-9,NA,TRBJ2-7
TGTGCCAGCAGTTACAGCGGGACTAGCGGGAGGCAAGAGACCCAGTACTTC,CASSYSGTSGRQETQYF,many,TRBV28,TRBD2,TRBJ2-5
TGTGCCAGCAGTTACTCGAGTCTCGGACTCAATGAAAAACTGTTTTTT,CASSYSSLGLNEKLFF,many,TRBV6-5,NA,TRBJ1-4
TGTGCCACCAGTGATTTGCAAAACAATGAGCAGTTCTTC,CATSDLQNNEQFF,many,TRBV24-1,NA,TRBJ2-1
TGTGCCAGCAGTTTAGTGGGAACGGGAGGGCATGAGCTGTTCTTC,CASSLVGTGGHELFF,NA,TRBV12-3/TRBV12-4,TRBD2,TRBJ2-1
TGCGCCAGCAGCCCGGGGTTCTACGAGCAGTACTTC,CASSPGFYEQYF,many,TRBV19,NA,TRBJ2-7
TGCAGTCTTACTAGCGGGGTCTACAATGAGCAGTTCTTC,CSLTSGVYNEQFF,many,TRBV20-1,TRBD2,TRBJ2-1
TGTGCCAGCAGCCACTGGGTGGCGGGGGCTCAAGAGACCCAGTACTTC,CASSHWVAGAQETQYF,NA,TRBV7-9,NA,TRBJ2-5
TGTGCCAGCAGCGTAGGCTCACTAGCGGGCGCCTACGAGCAGTACTTC,CASSVGSLAGAYEQYF,NA,TRBV9,TRBD2,TRBJ2-7
TGTGCCAGCAGTGAATTAGGAAGGCAAGAGACCCAGTACTTC,CASSELGRQETQYF,NA,TRBV25-1,NA,TRBJ2-5
TGTGCCAGTAACGCACTGGGAGATACGCAGTATTTT,CASNALGDTQYF,NA,TRBV6-5,NA,TRBJ2-3
TGTGCCAGCAGCTTAGTCCAGCCCCAAGAGACCCAGTACTTC,CASSLVQPQETQYF,many,TRBV7-2,NA,TRBJ2-5
TGTGCCAGCAGCATCGCCCCCCTGGTTGAGCAGTTCTTC,CASSIAPLVEQFF,NA,TRBV11-2,NA,TRBJ2-1
TGCGCCAGCAGCCAAGGGACAGGGCCGCTGTATGGCTACACCTTC,CASSQGTGPLYGYTF,many,TRBV4-3,TRBD1,TRBJ1-2
TGTGCCAGCAGTCCGACTAGCATTTACGAGCAGTACTTC,CASSPTSIYEQYF,NA,TRBV28,TRBD2,TRBJ2-7
TGCAGCGTTGGGAGTGGCACTGAAGCTTTCTTT,CSVGSGTEAFF,many,TRBV29-1,NA,TRBJ1-1
TGTGCCACCAGTGCCACCTTTAACGGGGGACCCACAGATACGCAGTATTTT,CATSATFNGGPTDTQYF,NA,TRBV24-1,NA,TRBJ2-3
TGTGCCAGCAGCCCCCCCAGGGCAGGGGGCCTGGTACTCGAGCAGTACTTC,CASSPPRAGGLVLEQYF,many,TRBV7-9,TRBD1,TRBJ2-7